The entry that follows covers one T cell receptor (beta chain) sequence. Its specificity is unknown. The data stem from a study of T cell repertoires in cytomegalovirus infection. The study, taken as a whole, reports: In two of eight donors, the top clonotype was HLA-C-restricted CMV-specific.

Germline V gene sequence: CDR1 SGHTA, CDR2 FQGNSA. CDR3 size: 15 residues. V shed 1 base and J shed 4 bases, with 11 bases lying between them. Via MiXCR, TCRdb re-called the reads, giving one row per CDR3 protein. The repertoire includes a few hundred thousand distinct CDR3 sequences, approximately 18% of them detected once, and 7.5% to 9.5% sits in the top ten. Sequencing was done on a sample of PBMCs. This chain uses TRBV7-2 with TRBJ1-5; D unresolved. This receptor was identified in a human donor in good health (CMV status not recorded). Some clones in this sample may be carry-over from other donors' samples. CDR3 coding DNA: TGTGCCAGCAGCTTAGGGCAGGTAGGGAATCAGCCCCAGCATTTT. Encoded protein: CASSLGQVGNQPQHF.